The 28 T cell receptor beta chains in this list originate from one sample, sequenced in a study of chemoradiotherapy in HPV16-positive cancers. Profiled with immunoSEQ multiplex PCR; TCRdb holds only in-frame clones, not every one. The repertoire consists of 2,500 to 3,500 clones, with over 65% occurring once and the leading ten covering around 6%. This material consisted of tumor tissue, taken from a patient who underwent chemoradiotherapy. These receptors were collected from a human donor with HPV-associated anogenital cancer.

The chain recombines TRBV21-1 with TRBJ1-4. TRBV21-1 is assigned pseudogene status. The CDR3 totals 16 residues. CDR3 nucleotides: TGTGCCAGCAGCAAAGTGAGTCACCCGGATAATGAAAAACTGTTTTTT. This encodes CASSKVSHPDNEKLFF.

V usage is TRBV6-4 and J usage is TRBJ2-2; 8 nucleotides line up with TRBD2. The CDR3 length is 14 residues. CDR1 and CDR2 (germline): MRHNA, SNTAGT. V dropped 3 bases and J dropped 3; count of bases not matched to a gene: 0. In DNA form, the CDR3 reads TGTGCCAGCAGTGAAGCGGGGGACACCGGGGAGCTGTTTTTT. Residues: CASSEAGDTGELFF.

The rearrangement joins TRBV5-1 to TRBJ2-7; weak D call: TRBD1 (6 bases). Germline V gene sequence: CDR1 SGHRS, CDR2 YFSETQ. The CDR3 length is 14 residues. Deletions cut 4 bases from V and 5 bases from J, with 16 bases between. CDR3 in amino acids: CASSDARGNHEQYF. The CDR3 region has the DNA TGCGCCAGCAGCGATGCTAGGGGGAACCACGAGCAGTACTTC.

The V gene is TRBV5-1, the J gene TRBJ2-5; D gene uncertain. The CDR3 extends over 10 amino acids. Trimming took 5 bases from V and 6 from J, leaving 5 bases between them. Germline lookup yields CDR1 SGHRS and CDR2 YFSETQ. The CDR3 coding sequence is TGCGCCAGCAGAGGAAAGACCCAGTACTTC. Translating it yields CASRGKTQYF.

This clone turned up a few times. The V gene is TRBV14, the J gene TRBJ2-7, with TRBD1 matching over 9 bases. Per the germline V gene, CDR1 is SGHDN and CDR2 is FVKESK. V gave up 1 base and J gave up 5 bases; unmatched junction bases: 12. This CDR3 spans 17 amino acids. CDR3 amino acids: CASSQVVAGQGRDEQYF. The CDR3 nucleotides are TGTGCCAGCAGCCAAGTAGTGGCGGGACAGGGTCGCGACGAGCAGTACTTC.

V and J are TRBV11-2 and TRBJ1-2; 11 nucleotides match TRBD1. The CDR3 covers 16 residues. V gave up 1 base and J gave up 4 bases; unmatched junction bases: 5. The germline V gene encodes CDR1 SGHAT and CDR2 FQNNGV. The CDR3 DNA reads as TGTGCCAGCAGCTTAGGGACAGGGGGCGCTGCCTATGGCTACACCTTC. Translating gives CASSLGTGGAAYGYTF.

Only one count was recorded for this clone. The V and J genes are TRBV6-5 and TRBJ1-1; the D gene is possibly TRBD1 (5 bases). Trimming pared 0 bases from V and 10 bases from J, leaving 15 bases between. Looked up from germline, CDR1 is MNHEY and CDR2 is SVGAGI. This CDR3 region has 14 residues. The CDR3 loop reads CASSYSYGGMGAFF. CDR3 bases: TGTGCCAGCAGTTACTCGTATGGGGGTATGGGAGCTTTCTTT.

This chain links TRBV10-3 with TRBJ2-3; D is uncertain. This CDR3 contains 13 residues. V dropped 5 bases and J dropped 0 bases, with 6 bases sitting between them. Germline V CDR1 and CDR2: ENHRY, SYGVKD. CDR3 sequence reads: CAISTGSTDTQYF. As DNA, the CDR3 is TGTGCCATCAGTACCGGGAGCACAGATACGCAGTATTTT.

The V gene is TRBV19, the J gene TRBJ2-7; perhaps D is TRBD1 or TRBD2 (6 bases each). V shed 3 bases and J shed 0 bases, with 12 bases lying between them. CDR3 size: 15 residues. CDR1 and CDR2 (germline): LNHDA, SQIVND (reference sequence). CDR3 nucleotides: TGTGCCAGTAGTATGGGGGGCGGAATCTCCTACGAGCAGTACTTC. The encoded protein is CASSMGGGISYEQYF.

The chain links TRBV7-6 to TRBJ1-1; the D gene is possibly TRBD1 (5 bases). The V and J ends lost 7 bases and 2 bases respectively, with 11 bases between them. This CDR3 is 13 amino acids long. Germline V lookup: CDR1 SGHVS, CDR2 FNYEAQ. This CDR3 is CASTRDANTEAFF. Here the CDR3 DNA reads TGTGCCAGCACCCGGGACGCTAACACTGAAGCTTTCTTT. Variable domain in full (rest from reference TRBV7-6 and TRBJ1-1): GAGVSQSPRYKVTKRGQDVALRCDPISGHVSLYWYRQALGQGPEFLTYFNYEAQQDKSGLPNDRFSAERPEGSISTLTIQRTEQRDSAMYRCASTRDANTEAFFGQGTRLTVV.

This clone appeared a few times. The CDR3 sequence is CACQGMGEPQHF. For the CDR3, the DNA is TGTGCCTGCCAGGGGATGGGGGAGCCCCAGCATTTT. This rearrangement joins TRBV30 to TRBJ1-5; perhaps TRBD1 as D (6 bases). The CDR3 has 12 residues. Trimming removed 6 bases at V and 8 bases at J, with 14 bases between. Germline loops: CDR1 GTSNPN, CDR2 SVGIG (reference sequence). The whole variable domain, filled in from reference TRBV30 and TRBJ1-5, reads SQTIHQWPATLVQPVGSPLSLECTVEGTSNPNLYWYRQAAGRGLQLLFYSVGIGQISSEVPQNLSASRPQDRQFILSSKKLLLSDSGFYLCACQGMGEPQHFGDGTRLSIL.

The chain couples TRBV14 to TRBJ1-6; D gene ambiguous. Germline V CDR1 and CDR2: SGHDN, FVKESK. V shed 1 base and J shed 8 bases, with 6 bases lying between them. The CDR3 runs to 13 residues. In nucleotides, the CDR3 is TGTGCCAGCAGCCAAGTAGTGGATTCACCCCTCCACTTT. Residues: CASSQVVDSPLHF.

In its sample, this clone was seen a few times. The V gene is TRBV18, the J gene TRBJ1-5, with D hard to call. Between the trimmed V and J ends, which lost 3 bases and 0 bases, there was a span of 6 bases. Germline lookup yields CDR1 KGHSH and CDR2 LQKENI. The CDR3 is made up of 14 amino acids. The CDR3 DNA is TGTGCCAGCTCACCGACGGATAGCAATCAGCCCCAGCATTTT. Residues: CASSPTDSNQPQHF.

This clone was seen only a few times. V and J are TRBV29-1 and TRBJ2-1; D is possibly TRBD1 (5 bases). The V end lost 4 bases, the J end lost 0 bases, and 7 bases lay between the germline ends. From germline, CDR1 is SQVTM and CDR2 ANQGSEA. The CDR3 has 13 amino acids. CDR3 nucleotide sequence: TGCAGCGTTGGGCAGGGCTCCTACAATGAGCAGTTCTTC. It encodes CSVGQGSYNEQFF.

The rearrangement uses TRBV14 and TRBJ1-1, with D unresolved. CDR1 and CDR2 from the germline V gene are SGHDN and FVKESK. The CDR3 sequence is 12 residues long. V was pared by 0 bases and J by 8 bases, with 7 bases between. CDR3 sequence: CASSQDRREAFF. Here the CDR3 DNA reads TGTGCCAGCAGCCAAGATCGGCGGGAAGCTTTCTTT.

The J gene is TRBJ1-1, the V gene TRBV7-9; D not resolved. Germline CDR1 reads SEHNR; CDR2 reads FQNEAQ (reference sequence). The CDR3 totals 15 residues. V gave up 0 bases and J gave up 1 base, with 9 bases separating them. For the CDR3, the DNA is TGTGCCAGCAGCTTAGCCGGGCGGAGGAACACTGAAGCTTTCTTT. As protein: CASSLAGRRNTEAFF.

V and J are TRBV28 and TRBJ1-5; 8 bases fit TRBD1. The trim removed 2 bases at V and 0 bases at J, leaving 15 bases unmatched. The CDR3 spans 20 residues. The V gene's germline CDR1 is MDHEN and CDR2 SYDVKM. CDR3 in amino acids: CASSLVVGQGEAYSNQPQHF. CDR3 in DNA: TGTGCCAGCAGTTTAGTTGTCGGACAGGGCGAAGCATATAGCAATCAGCCCCAGCATTTT.

The chain recombines TRBV5-1 with TRBJ2-3, with 8 bases aligning to TRBD1. The germline CDR1 and CDR2 sequences are SGHRS and YFSETQ. Trimming cost V 6 bases and J 4 bases; bases outside gene matches: 7. CDR3 length equals 14 residues. CDR3 nucleotide sequence: TGCGCCAGCACCCCGGGACAGGAGGCAGATACGCAGTATTTT. As protein: CASTPGQEADTQYF.

V is TRBV11-2 and J is TRBJ2-7, with 12 bases aligning to TRBD2. The CDR3 contains 17 residues. Germline trimming cut 0 bases from V and 2 bases from J; bases unmatched to any gene: 5. Germline V gene data show CDR1 as SGHAT and CDR2 as FQNNGV. The CDR3 protein is CASSLEGLAGNTYEQYF. The CDR3 DNA follows: TGTGCCAGCAGCTTAGAAGGACTAGCGGGGAACACCTACGAGCAGTACTTC.

There are a few counts of this clone. The genes are TRBV5-1 and TRBJ2-1, with TRBD2 identical over 7 bases. J lost 1 base, V lost 0 bases, and 7 bases had no gene match. The germline V gene encodes CDR1 SGHRS and CDR2 YFSETQ. The CDR3 loop spans 17 amino acids. DNA for the CDR3: TGCGCCAGCAGCTTGGAAGGCGGGGGAGGGTCCTACAATGAGCAGTTCTTC. Protein: CASSLEGGGGSYNEQFF.

This chain joins TRBV25-1 and TRBJ1-5; 7 bases fit TRBD1. Germline V CDR1 and CDR2: MGHDK, SYGVNS. This CDR3 region has 14 residues. The V gene end was trimmed by 4 bases and the J gene end by 3 bases; junction bases not matched to a gene: 3. CDR3 nucleotide sequence: TGTGCCAGCAGTGGCGGGACAGTCAATCAGCCCCAGCATTTT. Translating it yields CASSGGTVNQPQHF.

The chain recombines TRBV19 with TRBJ1-5, with 7 bases that match TRBD1. The CDR3 runs 14 residues. The germline CDR1 and CDR2 sequences are LNHDA and SQIVND (reference sequence). The trim removed 4 bases at V and 6 bases at J, leaving 6 bases unmatched. The CDR3 region has the DNA TGTGCCAGTAGTACGGACAGGCTGGGTCAGCCCCAGCATTTT. Protein: CASSTDRLGQPQHF.

The chain is built from TRBV6-5 and TRBJ2-2; unclear D gene. Germline CDR1 and CDR2: MNHEY and SVGAGI. V shed 6 bases and J shed 6 bases, with 14 bases lying between them. This CDR3 region has 14 residues. The DNA of the CDR3 is TGTGCCAGCAGACCCCATAGCCCGCCCGGGGAGCTGTTTTTT. This encodes CASRPHSPPGELFF.

This clone was counted a few times. The chain joins TRBV7-2 to TRBJ2-7, with TRBD2 matching over 12 bases. Germline V gives CDR1 SGHTA, CDR2 FQGNSA. The CDR3 spans 13 residues. Trimming cost V 1 base and J 11 bases; bases outside gene matches: 3. The CDR3 DNA follows: TGTGCCAGCAGCTTAGATACTAGCGGGAGGAAGTACTTC. This sequence encodes CASSLDTSGRKYF.

The chain combines TRBV10-1 with TRBJ2-6; no firm D call. From germline, CDR1 is WNHNN and CDR2 SYGVQD (reference sequence). CDR3 length: 14 amino acids. Trimming removed 4 bases from V and 1 base from J, with 5 bases in between. Here the CDR3 reads CASSAGSGANVLTF. The CDR3 nucleotides are TGCGCCAGCAGTGCCGGATCTGGGGCCAACGTCCTGACTTTC.

V is TRBV29-1 and J is TRBJ2-5; D remains unclear. The CDR3 is 12 amino acids. The germline V gene encodes CDR1 SQVTM and CDR2 ANQGSEA. The germline V and J ends were trimmed by 8 bases and 0 bases, with 10 bases remaining between them. Here the CDR3 DNA reads TGCAGCTTTAGTACCTACCAAGAGACCCAGTACTTC. Protein product: CSFSTYQETQYF.

The chain links TRBV28 to TRBJ1-2; 9 positions agree with TRBD1. The CDR3 has 16 amino acids. Unmatched junction bases numbered 15, after V lost 5 bases and J lost 8 bases. Germline CDR1 is MDHEN and CDR2 is SYDVKM. This chain's CDR3 is CASSSFGTGRVGGYTF. The CDR3, as DNA: TGTGCCAGCAGTAGCTTCGGGACAGGGAGGGTTGGGGGCTACACCTTC.

The chain employs TRBV30 and TRBJ2-1; tentative D call: TRBD2 (6 bases). The germline gives CDR1 GTSNPN, CDR2 SVGIG (reference sequence). The V gene lost 3 bases and the J gene lost 1 base, with 13 bases spanning the gap. The CDR3 covers 15 residues. Written as DNA, the CDR3 is TGTGCCTGGAGGTACACTAGCACTTCCTACAATGAGCAGTTCTTC. Protein product: CAWRYTSTSYNEQFF. Together with reference TRBV30 and TRBJ2-1, the CDR3 gives the full variable domain: SQTIHQWPATLVQPVGSPLSLECTVEGTSNPNLYWYRQAAGRGLQLLFYSVGIGQISSEVPQNLSASRPQDRQFILSSKKLLLSDSGFYLCAWRYTSTSYNEQFFGPGTRLTVL.